This TCR beta chain was sequenced during a study of T cells in Graves' hyperthyroidism and ophthalmopathy. Study as a whole: Peripheral blood was drawn at first diagnosis, prior to all treatment.

Amplified TCR beta CDR3 regions derived from RNA transcripts. Initially, a first-round RT-PCR of the TCR CDR3 employed the HTBI primer set. TCRdb itself ran the multiplex PCR reads through MiXCR, one entry per CDR3 protein. The sample shows about 210,000 distinct CDR3 sequences, under 20% of them seen only once. Study-wide results and limits: Most thyroid clonotypes that were expanded above 0.001 also turned up in blood.

To note about this clonotype: Its target is unknown.

The V end was cut by 5 bases, the J end by 6 bases, with 19 bases between. The CDR3 length is 15 residues. The germline V gene has CDR1 SEHNR and CDR2 FQNEAQ (reference sequence). The study based diagnoses on clinical symptoms, serum thyroxine and TRAb, thyroid ultrasound and orbital computed tomography. The rearrangement joins TRBV7-9 to TRBJ1-1; D is possibly TRBD1 (5 bases). The specimen sequenced was blood. The receptor was isolated from a man aged 50 to 60 with Graves' hyperthyroidism. The CDR3 region is CASSPPRGVVAEAFF. The CDR3 DNA reads as TGTGCCAGCAGCCCCCCAAGAGGGGTTGTCGCTGAAGCTTTCTTT.